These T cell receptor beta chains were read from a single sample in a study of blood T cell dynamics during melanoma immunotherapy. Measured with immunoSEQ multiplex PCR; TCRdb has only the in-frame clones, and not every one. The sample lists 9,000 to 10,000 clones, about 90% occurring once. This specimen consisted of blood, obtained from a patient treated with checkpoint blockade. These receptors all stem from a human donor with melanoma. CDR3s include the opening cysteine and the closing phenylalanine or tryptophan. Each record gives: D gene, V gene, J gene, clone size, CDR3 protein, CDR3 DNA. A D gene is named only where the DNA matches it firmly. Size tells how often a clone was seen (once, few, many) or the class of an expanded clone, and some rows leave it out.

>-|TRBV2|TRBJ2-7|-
CASSPRWEQYF
TGTGCCAGCAGTCCCAGGTGGGAGCAGTACTTC
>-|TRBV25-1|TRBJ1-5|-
CASSGSSNQPQHF
TGTGCCAGCAGTGGGAGTAGCAATCAGCCCCAGCATTTT
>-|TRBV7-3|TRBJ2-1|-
CASRRVGAGDEQFF
TGTGCCAGCAGGAGGGTGGGAGCTGGGGATGAGCAGTTCTTC
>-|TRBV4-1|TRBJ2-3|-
CASSQDRGTSDTQYF
TGCGCCAGCAGCCAAGATCGCGGGACCTCTGATACGCAGTATTTT
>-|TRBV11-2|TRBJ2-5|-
CASSLTQETQYF
TGTGCCAGCAGCTTAACCCAAGAGACCCAGTACTTC
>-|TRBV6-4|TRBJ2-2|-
CASSEQAESGELFF
TGTGCCAGCAGTGAGCAAGCGGAGAGCGGGGAGCTGTTTTTT
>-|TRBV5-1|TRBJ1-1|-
CASQGFSNTEAFF
TGCGCCAGCCAGGGGTTCTCGAACACTGAAGCTTTCTTT
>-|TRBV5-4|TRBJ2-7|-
CASSFTGLGEQYF
TGTGCCAGCAGCTTTACAGGGCTGGGGGAGCAGTACTTC
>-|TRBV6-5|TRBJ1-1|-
CASSYAPRLNTEAFF
TGTGCCAGCAGTTACGCCCCCCGGTTGAACACTGAAGCTTTCTTT
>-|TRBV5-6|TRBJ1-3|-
CASSPPGGNTIYF
TGTGCCAGCAGCCCCCCAGGGGGAAACACCATATATTTT
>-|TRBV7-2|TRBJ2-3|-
CASSLALPPPLNTQYF
TGTGCCAGCAGCTTAGCTTTACCCCCCCCGTTAAATACGCAGTATTTT
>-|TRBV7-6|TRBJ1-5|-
CASSPGGGQPQHF
TGTGCCAGCAGCCCGGGGGGCGGACAGCCCCAGCATTTT
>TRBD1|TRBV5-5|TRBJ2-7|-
CASSLNRGLSAYEQYF
TGTGCCAGCAGCTTAAACAGGGGTCTGTCGGCCTACGAGCAGTACTTC
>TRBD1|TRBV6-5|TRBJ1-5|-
CASSYARGIQPQHF
TGTGCCAGCAGTTATGCCAGGGGGATTCAGCCCCAGCATTTT
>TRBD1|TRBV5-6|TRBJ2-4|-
CASSRDSIAKNIQYF
TGTGCCAGCAGCAGGGACAGCATAGCCAAAAACATTCAGTACTTC
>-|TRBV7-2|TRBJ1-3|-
CATGEGALEGGTIYF
TGTGCCACCGGGGAGGGCGCTCTGGAAGGGGGCACCATATATTTT
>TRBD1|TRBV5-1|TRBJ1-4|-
CASSLGQGNEKLFF
TGCGCCAGCAGCTTGGGACAGGGAAATGAAAAACTGTTTTTT
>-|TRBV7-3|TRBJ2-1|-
CASSLGGWVYNEQFF
TGTGCCAGCAGCTTAGGCGGGTGGGTTTACAATGAGCAGTTCTTC
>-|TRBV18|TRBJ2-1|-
CASSTQGFRYNEQFF
TGTGCCAGCTCAACCCAGGGGTTTAGGTACAATGAGCAGTTCTTC
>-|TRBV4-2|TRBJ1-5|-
CASSQGTPRQPQHF
TGTGCCAGCAGCCAGGGGACCCCCCGGCAGCCCCAGCATTTT
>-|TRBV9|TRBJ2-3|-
CASSPGAGLDTQYF
TGTGCCAGCAGCCCGGGGGCAGGGTTGGATACGCAGTATTTT
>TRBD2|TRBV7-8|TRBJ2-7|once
CASSFRGVGSSRSYEQYF
TGTGCCAGCAGCTTTCGGGGGGTGGGGAGTTCGAGATCCTACGAGCAGTACTTC
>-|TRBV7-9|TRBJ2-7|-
CASSTIYEQYF
TGTGCCAGCAGCACTATCTACGAGCAGTACTTC
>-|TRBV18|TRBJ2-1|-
CASSPAQGGEQFF
TGTGCCAGCTCACCGGCCCAGGGAGGAGAGCAGTTCTTC